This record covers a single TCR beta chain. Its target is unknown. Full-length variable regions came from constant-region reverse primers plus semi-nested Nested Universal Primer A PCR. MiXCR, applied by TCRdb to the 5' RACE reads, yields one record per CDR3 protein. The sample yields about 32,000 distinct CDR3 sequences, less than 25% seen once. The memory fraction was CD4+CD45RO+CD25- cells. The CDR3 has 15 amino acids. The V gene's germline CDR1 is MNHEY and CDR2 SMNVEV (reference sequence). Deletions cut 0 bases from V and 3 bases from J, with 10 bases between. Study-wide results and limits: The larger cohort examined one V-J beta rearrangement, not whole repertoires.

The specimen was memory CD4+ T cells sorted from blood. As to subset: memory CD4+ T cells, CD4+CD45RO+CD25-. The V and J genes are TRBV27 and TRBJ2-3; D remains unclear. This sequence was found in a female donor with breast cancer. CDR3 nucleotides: TGTGCCAGCAGTTTATCGACACTTACTACAGATACGCAGTATTTT. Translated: CASSLSTLTTDTQYF.